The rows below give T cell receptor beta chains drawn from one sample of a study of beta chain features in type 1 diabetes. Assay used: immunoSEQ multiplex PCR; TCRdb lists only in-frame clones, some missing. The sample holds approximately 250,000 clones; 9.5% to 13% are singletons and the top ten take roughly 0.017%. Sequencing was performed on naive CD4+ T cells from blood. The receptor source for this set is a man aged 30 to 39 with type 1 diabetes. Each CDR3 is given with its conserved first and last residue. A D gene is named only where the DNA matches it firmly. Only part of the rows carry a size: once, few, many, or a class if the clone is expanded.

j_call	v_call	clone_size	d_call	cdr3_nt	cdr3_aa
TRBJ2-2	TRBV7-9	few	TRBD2	TGTGCCAGCAGCTCTTATAGCGGGGGGACGAACACCGGGGAGCTGTTTTTT	CASSSYSGGTNTGELFF
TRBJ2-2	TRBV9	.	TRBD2	TGTGCCAGCAGCGTTCAAGCGGGGGGGCTCTCCGGGGAGCTGTTTTTT	CASSVQAGGLSGELFF
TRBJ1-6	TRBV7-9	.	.	TGTGCCAGCAGCCCTTCGGCCCTCCACTTT	CASSPSALHF
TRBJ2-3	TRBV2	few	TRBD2	TGTGCCAGCAGTGAGACTAGCGGGGTAGATACGCAGTATTTT	CASSETSGVDTQYF
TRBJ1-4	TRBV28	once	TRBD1	TGTGCCAGCAGTTTTCTTACAGGGGGCGGGGATGAAAAACTGTTTTTT	CASSFLTGGGDEKLFF
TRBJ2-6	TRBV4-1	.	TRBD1	TGCGCCAGCAGTCTGGGGACAGGAGTCTCTGGGGCCAACGTCCTGACTTTC	CASSLGTGVSGANVLTF
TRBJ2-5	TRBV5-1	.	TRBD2	TGCGCCAGCAGCAGGGGACTAGCGGGGAGAGAGACCCAGTACTTC	CASSRGLAGRETQYF
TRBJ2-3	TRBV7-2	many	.	TGTGCCAGCAGCGCGCGGGATACGCAGTATTTT	CASSARDTQYF
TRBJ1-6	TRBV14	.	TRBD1	TGTGCCAGCAGCCAACAGGGGGCTGGTTCACCCCTCCACTTT	CASSQQGAGSPLHF
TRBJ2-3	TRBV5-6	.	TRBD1	TGTGCCAGCCACGGATTGAGGGGACAGCCCCGAGGGGGTACGCAGTATTTT	CASHGLRGQPRGGTQYF
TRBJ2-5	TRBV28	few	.	TGTGCCAGCAGTTTGGACAACCAAGAGACCCAGTACTTC	CASSLDNQETQYF
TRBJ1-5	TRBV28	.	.	TGTGCCAGCAGCACCCCCCGGACAGATCAGCCCCAGCATTTT	CASSTPRTDQPQHF
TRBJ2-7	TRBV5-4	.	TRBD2	TGTGCCAGCTCCCTAAGCGGGGGGGCTCCCCACGAGCAGTACTTC	CASSLSGGAPHEQYF
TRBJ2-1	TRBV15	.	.	TGTGCCACCAGCAGAGATCCGGGGGACTACAATGAGCAGTTCTTC	CATSRDPGDYNEQFF
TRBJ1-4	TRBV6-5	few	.	TGTGCCAGCAGTTACTCGGGACACGGGAATGAAAAACTGTTTTTT	CASSYSGHGNEKLFF
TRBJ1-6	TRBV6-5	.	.	TGTGCCAGCAGTTACCGGAGGGTCGGATCACCCCTCCACTTT	CASSYRRVGSPLHF
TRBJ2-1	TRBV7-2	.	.	TGTGCCAGCAGCCCACCGGGGGATGAGCAGTTCTTC	CASSPPGDEQFF
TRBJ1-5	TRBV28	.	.	TGTGCCAGCAGATACGGGGTTCAGCCCCAGCATTTT	CASRYGVQPQHF
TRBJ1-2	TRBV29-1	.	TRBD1	TGCAGCGCCACAGCGTATAACAGGGGGCCTGGCTACACCTTC	CSATAYNRGPGYTF
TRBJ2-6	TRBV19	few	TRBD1	TGTGCCAGTAGCCGACAGGGGCCTGCCTCTGGGGCCAACGTCCTGACTTTC	CASSRQGPASGANVLTF
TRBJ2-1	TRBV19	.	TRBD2	TGTGCCAGTAGTTCGGAAGCGGGGAGCTCCTACAATGAGCAGTTCTTC	CASSSEAGSSYNEQFF
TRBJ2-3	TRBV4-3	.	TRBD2	TGCGCCAGCAGCCAAGATTTCGGCGGGGGGGCAAGAGATACGCAGTATTTT	CASSQDFGGGARDTQYF
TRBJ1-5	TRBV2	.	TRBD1	TGTGCCAGCAGAGAGGGACAGGACGATCCCCAGCATTTT	CASREGQDDPQHF
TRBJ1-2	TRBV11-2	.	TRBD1	TGTGCCAGCAGCCCCATCCGGGACAGGGGAAACTATGGCTACACCTTC	CASSPIRDRGNYGYTF
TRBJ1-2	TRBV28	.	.	TGTGCCACCGAAGGGGGAATACAGCACTATGGCTACACCTTC	CATEGGIQHYGYTF
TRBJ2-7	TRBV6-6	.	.	TGTGCCAGCACCCAGGAATCCCCCTACGAGCAGTACTTC	CASTQESPYEQYF
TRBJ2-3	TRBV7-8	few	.	TGTGCCAGCAGCTTAGTCCCCAAGGGGGACACAGATACGCAGTATTTT	CASSLVPKGDTDTQYF
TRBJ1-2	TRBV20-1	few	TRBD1	TGCAGTGCTGGACAGGGATACGGCTACACCTTC	CSAGQGYGYTF
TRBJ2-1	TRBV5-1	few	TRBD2	TGCGCCAGCAGCACCGTAGCGGGGGGGCCGGGGAATGAGCAGTTCTTC	CASSTVAGGPGNEQFF